Listed below are T cell receptor beta chains from one sample, sequenced in a study of blood T cell repertoires in COVID-19. Produced via immunoSEQ multiplex PCR; TCRdb's table is partial and in-frame only. The sample has more than 250,000 clones, approximately 87% seen once. Sequencing was carried out using PBMCs or T cells enriched from blood (not recorded which). These receptors were taken from a woman in her 30s who had recovered from COVID-19. The CDR3 runs from the conserved cysteine through the conserved F or W. Each record gives: CDR3 length, clone size, D gene, V gene, J gene, CDR3 protein, CDR3 DNA. A D gene is named only where the DNA matches it firmly. Clone size is stated in some rows and not others, as once, few, many or a class when expanded.

>14|NA|TRBD1|TRBV10-3|TRBJ1-1
CAIRTGEQGTEAFF
TGTGCCATCAGGACAGGGGAACAGGGCACTGAAGCTTTCTTT
>15|NA|NA|TRBV6-5|TRBJ2-7
CASRRSVPIEYEQYF
TGTGCCAGCAGGCGCTCCGTCCCAATTGAGTACGAGCAGTACTTC
>16|NA|TRBD2|TRBV5-1|TRBJ2-4
CASSLGVAGVGNIQYF
TGCGCCAGCAGCTTGGGAGTAGCGGGAGTGGGGAACATTCAGTACTTC
>14|NA|TRBD1|TRBV6-5|TRBJ1-2
CASRDPGRGPGYTF
TGTGCCAGCAGGGACCCCGGCAGGGGGCCTGGCTACACCTTC
>13|NA|NA|TRBV18|TRBJ1-4
CASSQATNEKLFF
TGTGCCAGCTCCCAGGCAACTAATGAAAAACTGTTTTTT
>16|NA|NA|TRBV19|TRBJ2-2
CASSIMAGTASGELFF
TGTGCCAGTAGTATTATGGCGGGGACAGCATCCGGGGAGCTGTTTTTT
>14|NA|NA|TRBV9|TRBJ1-4
CASSFAAENEKLFF
TGTGCCAGCAGCTTCGCGGCCGAGAATGAAAAACTGTTTTTT
>15|NA|TRBD2|TRBV19|TRBJ2-1
CASSVGLAGNNEQFF
TGTGCCAGTAGTGTAGGACTAGCGGGGAACAATGAGCAGTTCTTC
>15|NA|NA|TRBV18|TRBJ1-2
CASSPGRDPNYGYTF
TGTGCCAGCTCACCCGGGCGGGATCCTAACTATGGCTACACCTTC
>13|NA|NA|TRBV7-2|TRBJ2-5
CASSLNSQETQYF
TGTGCCAGCAGCTTGAACAGCCAAGAGACCCAGTACTTC
>17|NA|TRBD1|TRBV24-1|TRBJ2-5
CATSDLGTGMGKETQYF
TGTGCCACCAGTGATCTTGGGACAGGGATGGGAAAAGAGACCCAGTACTTC
>14|NA|NA|TRBV10-3|TRBJ1-3
CAINPDSSGNTIYF
TGTGCCATCAACCCGGACAGCTCTGGAAACACCATATATTTT
>13|few|NA|TRBV9|TRBJ1-1
CASSQGPNTEAFF
TGTGCCAGCAGCCAGGGCCCTAACACTGAAGCTTTCTTT
>18|NA|TRBD1|TRBV24-1|TRBJ2-4
CATSDLGQEPLAKNIQYF
TGTGCCACCAGTGATTTGGGACAGGAGCCCCTAGCCAAAAACATTCAGTACTTC
>15|NA|NA|TRBV4-3|TRBJ2-7
CASSQDRGGIYEQYF
TGCGCCAGCAGCCAAGATCGGGGAGGAATCTACGAGCAGTACTTC
>16|once|TRBD1|TRBV7-2|TRBJ1-1
CASSLGHTGEYAEAFF
TGTGCCAGCAGCTTAGGACACACAGGGGAGTATGCTGAAGCTTTCTTT